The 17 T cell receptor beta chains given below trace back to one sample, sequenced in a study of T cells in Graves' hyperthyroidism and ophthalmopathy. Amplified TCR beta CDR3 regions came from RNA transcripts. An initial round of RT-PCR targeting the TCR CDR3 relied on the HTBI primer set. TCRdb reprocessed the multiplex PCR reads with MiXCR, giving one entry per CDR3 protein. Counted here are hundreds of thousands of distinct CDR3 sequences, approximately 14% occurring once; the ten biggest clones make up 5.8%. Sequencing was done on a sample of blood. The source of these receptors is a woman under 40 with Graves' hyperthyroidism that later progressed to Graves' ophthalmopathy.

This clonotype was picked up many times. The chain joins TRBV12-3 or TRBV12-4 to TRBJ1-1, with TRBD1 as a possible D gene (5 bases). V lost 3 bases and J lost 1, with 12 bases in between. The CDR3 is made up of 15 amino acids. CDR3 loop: CASSLQGIPNTEAFF. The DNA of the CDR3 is TGTGCCAGCAGTTTGCAGGGAATCCCGAACACTGAAGCTTTCTTT.

CDR3 DNA sequence: TGCGCCAGCAGCCCGGAGGCAGGCCTTTATGGCTACACCTTC. This sequence encodes CASSPEAGLYGYTF. V usage is TRBV5-1 and J usage is TRBJ1-2, with D unclear. Trimming took off 4 bases at V and 5 bases at J, with 15 bases between the two ends. There are 14 residues in the CDR3. Germline assignment: CDR1 SGHRS and CDR2 YFSETQ. The variable domain in full, completed from reference TRBV5-1 and TRBJ1-2, reads KAGVTQTPRYLIKTRGQQVTLSCSPISGHRSVSWYQQTPGQGLQFLFEYFSETQRNKGNFPGRFSGRQFSNSRSEMNVSTLELGDSALYLCASSPEAGLYGYTFGSGTRLTVV.

The CDR3 DNA sequence: TGTGCCAGCAGCTTGGAATTCCGGGGGGACACCATATATTTT. Its translation: CASSLEFRGDTIYF. The rearrangement links TRBV7-9 to TRBJ1-3; possible D gene TRBD1, 5 bases. Looked up from germline, CDR1 is SEHNR and CDR2 is FQNEAQ (reference sequence). Trimming stripped 3 bases from V and 8 bases from J, with 14 bases between. This CDR3 spans 14 amino acids.

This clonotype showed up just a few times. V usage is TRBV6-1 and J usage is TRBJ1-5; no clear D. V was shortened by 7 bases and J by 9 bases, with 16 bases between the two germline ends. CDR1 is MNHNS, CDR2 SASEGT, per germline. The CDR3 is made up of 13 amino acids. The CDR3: CASKLAAIGPQHF. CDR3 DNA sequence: TGTGCCAGCAAATTGGCCGCGATCGGGCCCCAGCATTTT.

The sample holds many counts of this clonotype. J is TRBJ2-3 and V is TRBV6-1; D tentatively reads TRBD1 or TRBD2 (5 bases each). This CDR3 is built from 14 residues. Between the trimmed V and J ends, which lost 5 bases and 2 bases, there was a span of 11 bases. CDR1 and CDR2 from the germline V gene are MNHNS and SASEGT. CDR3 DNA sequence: TGTGCCAGCAGTCTTGGGACCCCCACAGATACGCAGTATTTT. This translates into CASSLGTPTDTQYF.

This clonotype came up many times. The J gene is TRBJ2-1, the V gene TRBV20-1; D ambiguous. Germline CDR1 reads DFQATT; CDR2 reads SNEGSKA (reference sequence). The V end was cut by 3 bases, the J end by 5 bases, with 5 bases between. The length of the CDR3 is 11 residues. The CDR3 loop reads CSASPDNEQFF. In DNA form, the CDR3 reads TGCAGTGCTAGTCCGGACAATGAGCAGTTCTTC.

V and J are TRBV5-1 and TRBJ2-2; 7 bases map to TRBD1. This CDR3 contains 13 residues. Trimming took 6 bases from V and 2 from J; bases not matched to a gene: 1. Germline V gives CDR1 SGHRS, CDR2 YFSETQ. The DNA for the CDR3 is TGCGCCAGCACAGGGGGTAACACCGGGGAGCTGTTTTTT. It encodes CASTGGNTGELFF.

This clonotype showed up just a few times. The CDR3 region is CASSAMGSGANVLTF. CDR3 DNA: TGTGCCAGCAGCGCGATGGGCTCTGGGGCCAACGTCCTGACTTTC. The J gene is TRBJ2-6, the V gene TRBV9; D unclear. V lost 3 bases to trimming and J lost 0 bases, with 7 bases between them. CDR1 SGDLS and CDR2 YYNGEE come from the germline V gene. The CDR3 spans 15 residues.

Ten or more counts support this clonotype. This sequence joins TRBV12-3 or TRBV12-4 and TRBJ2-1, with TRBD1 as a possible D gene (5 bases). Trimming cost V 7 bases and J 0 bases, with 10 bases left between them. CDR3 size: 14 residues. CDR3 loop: CASMETVSYNEQFF. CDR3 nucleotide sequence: TGTGCCAGCATGGAGACAGTCTCCTACAATGAGCAGTTCTTC.

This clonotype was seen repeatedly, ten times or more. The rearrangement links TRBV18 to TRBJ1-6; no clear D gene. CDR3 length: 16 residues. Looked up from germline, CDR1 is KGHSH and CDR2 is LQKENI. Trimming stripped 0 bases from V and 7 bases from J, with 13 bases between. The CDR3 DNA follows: TGTGCCAGCTCACCACCGAGTGGGTTTGCGAATTCACCCCTCCACTTT. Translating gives CASSPPSGFANSPLHF.

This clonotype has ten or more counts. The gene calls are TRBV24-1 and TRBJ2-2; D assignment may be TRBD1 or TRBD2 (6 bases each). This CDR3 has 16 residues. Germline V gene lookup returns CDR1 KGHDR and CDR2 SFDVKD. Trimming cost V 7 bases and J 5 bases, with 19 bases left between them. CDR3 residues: CATSNEGGDFTGELFF. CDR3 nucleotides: TGTGCCACCAGCAATGAGGGGGGCGATTTTACCGGGGAGCTGTTTTTT.

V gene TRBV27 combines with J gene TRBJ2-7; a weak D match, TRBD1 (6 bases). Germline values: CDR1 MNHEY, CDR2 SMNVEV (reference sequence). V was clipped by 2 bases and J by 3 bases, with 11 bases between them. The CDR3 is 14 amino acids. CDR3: CASSLGGQYYEQYF. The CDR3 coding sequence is TGTGCCAGCAGTTTAGGAGGACAGTACTACGAGCAGTACTTC.

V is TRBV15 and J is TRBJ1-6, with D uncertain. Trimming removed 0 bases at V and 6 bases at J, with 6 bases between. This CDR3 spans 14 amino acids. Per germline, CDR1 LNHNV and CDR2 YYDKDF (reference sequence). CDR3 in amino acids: CATSREQVNSPLHF. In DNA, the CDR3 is TGTGCCACCAGCAGAGAGCAGGTTAATTCACCCCTCCACTTT. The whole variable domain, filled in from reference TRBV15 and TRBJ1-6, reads DAMVIQNPRYQVTQFGKPVTLSCSQTLNHNVMYWYQQKSSQAPKLLFHYYDKDFNNEADTPDNFQSRRPNTSFCFLDIRSPGLGDTAMYLCATSREQVNSPLHFGNGTRLTVT.

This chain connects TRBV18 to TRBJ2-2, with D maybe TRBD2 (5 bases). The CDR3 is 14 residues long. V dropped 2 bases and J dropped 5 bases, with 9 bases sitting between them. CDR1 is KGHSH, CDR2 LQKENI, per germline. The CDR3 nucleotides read TGTGCCAGCTCACCAGAGGGCCTAACCGGGGAGCTGTTTTTT. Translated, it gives CASSPEGLTGELFF.

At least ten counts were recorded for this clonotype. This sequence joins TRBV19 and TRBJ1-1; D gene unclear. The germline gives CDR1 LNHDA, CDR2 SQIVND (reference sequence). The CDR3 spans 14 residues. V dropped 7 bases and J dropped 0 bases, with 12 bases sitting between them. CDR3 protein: CASILGPMNTEAFF. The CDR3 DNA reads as TGTGCCAGTATCCTTGGGCCCATGAACACTGAAGCTTTCTTT.

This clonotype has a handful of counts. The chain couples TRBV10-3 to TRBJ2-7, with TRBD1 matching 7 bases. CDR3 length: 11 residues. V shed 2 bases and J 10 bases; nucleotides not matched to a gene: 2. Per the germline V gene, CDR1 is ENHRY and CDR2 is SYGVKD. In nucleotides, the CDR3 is TGTGCCATCAGTGAGGACAGGGATCAGTACTTC. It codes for CAISEDRDQYF.

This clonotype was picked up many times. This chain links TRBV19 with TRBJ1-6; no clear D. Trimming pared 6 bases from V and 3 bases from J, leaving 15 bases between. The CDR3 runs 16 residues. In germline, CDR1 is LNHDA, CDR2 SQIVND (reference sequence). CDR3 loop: CASSPGARIYNSPLHF. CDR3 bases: TGTGCCAGTAGCCCCGGTGCGAGAATCTATAATTCACCCCTCCACTTT.